This T cell receptor (beta chain) was documented in a study of blood T cell repertoires in COVID-19. About the research overall: The samples span acute and convalescent COVID-19 from the United States, Italy and Spain.

Assay used: immunoSEQ multiplex PCR; TCRdb lists only in-frame clones, some missing. The sample carries a few hundred thousand clones, more than 85% recorded once. This clone has just one count. Other nucleotide sequences from this sample produce the same CDR3. Enrollees, roughly 18 to 89 years old, lived in fewer than 25 US areas. The study assigned cohorts using participant-reported clinical history. Source material: PBMCs or T cells enriched from blood (not recorded which). The receptor's source is a woman aged 30 to 39 who had recovered from COVID-19.

The CDR3 here is CASSLYREAFF. In nucleotides, the CDR3 is TGTGCCAGCAGCTTGTATCGGGAGGCTTTCTTT. J is TRBJ1-1 and V is TRBV5-6; no definite D call. The germline V and J ends were trimmed by 1 base and 11 bases, with 9 bases remaining between them. The CDR3 has 11 residues. Germline V gene sequence: CDR1 SGHDT, CDR2 YYEEEE.